This TCR beta chain was obtained from a study of cytomegalovirus exposure and HLA in healthy donors. Study-level information: There were some 120 million unique TCR beta sequences, drawn from about 190 million T cells, in an earlier analysis.

The PCR contained 60 Vbeta and 13 Jbeta primers. Only in-frame clones appear in the TCRdb table, and some are missing; sequencing was by immunoSEQ multiplex PCR. Counted here are about 150,000 clones, roughly 77% occurring once; the ten biggest clones make up around 11%. Trimming took 6 bases from V and 1 from J; bases not matched to a gene: 4. Germline CDR1 reads MGHRA; CDR2 reads YSYEKL. The CDR3 runs 15 residues. The chain recombines TRBV4-1 with TRBJ2-3, with 10 nucleotides matching TRBD1. The receptor comes from a young man in good health and CMV-seropositive. What was sequenced was PBMCs. The CDR3 DNA reads as TGCGCCAGCAGTCCCGGGACAGGGGGCACAGATACGCAGTATTTT. Its translation: CASSPGTGGTDTQYF.